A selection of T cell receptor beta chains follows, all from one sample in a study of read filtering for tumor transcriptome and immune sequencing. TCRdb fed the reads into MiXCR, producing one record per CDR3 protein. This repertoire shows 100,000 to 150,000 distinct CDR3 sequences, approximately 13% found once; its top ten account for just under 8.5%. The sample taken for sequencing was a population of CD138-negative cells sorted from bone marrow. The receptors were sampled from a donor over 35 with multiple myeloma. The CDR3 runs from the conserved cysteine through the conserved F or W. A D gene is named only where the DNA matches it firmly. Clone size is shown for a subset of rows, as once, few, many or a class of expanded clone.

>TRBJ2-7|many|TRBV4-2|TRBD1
CASSQYTGTGPYEQYF
TGTGCCAGCAGCCAATACACCGGGACAGGGCCCTACGAGCAGTACTTC
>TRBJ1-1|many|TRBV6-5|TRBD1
CASAGQGGVLTEAFF
TGTGCCAGCGCGGGACAGGGCGGTGTTTTAACTGAAGCTTTCTTT
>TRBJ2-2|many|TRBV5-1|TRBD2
CASSPRLAGEYSGELFF
TGCGCCAGCAGCCCGAGACTAGCGGGAGAATACAGCGGGGAGCTGTTTTTT
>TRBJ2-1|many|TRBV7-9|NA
CAGTRGNEQFF
TGTGCCGGGACTCGCGGTAATGAGCAGTTCTTC
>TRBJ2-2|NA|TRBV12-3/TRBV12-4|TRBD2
CASSGPPRKREEGRGTGELFF
TGTGCCAGCTCAGGCCCCCCCAGGAAGCGGGAGGAGGGTCGGGGCACCGGGGAGCTGTTTTTT
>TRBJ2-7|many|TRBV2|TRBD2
CASRGTSGTRGEQYF
TGTGCCAGCAGGGGGACTAGCGGGACAAGGGGCGAGCAGTACTTC
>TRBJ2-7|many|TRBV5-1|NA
CASSLLTSYEQYF
TGCGCCAGCAGCTTGCTAACCTCCTACGAGCAGTACTTC
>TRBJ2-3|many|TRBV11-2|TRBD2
CASRDPGGSGEGTQYF
TGTGCCAGCAGGGACCCTGGTGGGAGCGGGGAAGGGACGCAGTATTTT
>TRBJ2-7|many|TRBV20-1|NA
CSARDGYEQYF
TGCAGTGCTCGCGACGGTTACGAGCAGTACTTC
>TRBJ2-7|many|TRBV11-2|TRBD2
CASRRRTSGIYYEQYF
TGTGCCAGCAGGCGTAGGACTAGCGGGATTTATTACGAGCAGTACTTC
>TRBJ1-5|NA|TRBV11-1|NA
CASSLELETQPQHF
TGTGCCAGCAGCTTAGAGCTGGAGACTCAGCCCCAGCATTTT
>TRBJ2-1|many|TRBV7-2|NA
CASSLDPPRNNEQFF
TGTGCCAGCAGCTTAGACCCCCCTAGGAACAATGAGCAGTTCTTC
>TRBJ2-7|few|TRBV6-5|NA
CASSTGIVEQYF
TGTGCCAGCAGTACTGGGATTGTCGAGCAGTACTTC
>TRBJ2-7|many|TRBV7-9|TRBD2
CASSPSGRAYEQYF
TGTGCCAGCAGCCCTAGCGGGAGGGCCTACGAGCAGTACTTC
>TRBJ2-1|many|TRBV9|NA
CASSPVSNEQFF
TGTGCCAGCAGCCCCGTCTCCAATGAGCAGTTCTTC
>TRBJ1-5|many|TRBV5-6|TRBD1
CASSLAEGQAYSNQPQHF
TGTGCCAGCAGCTTGGCCGAGGGACAGGCCTATAGCAATCAGCCCCAGCATTTT
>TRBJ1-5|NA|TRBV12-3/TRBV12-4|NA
CASRSQGSSNQSQHF
TGTGCCAGCAGGTCACAGGGAAGTAGCAATCAGTCCCAGCATTTT
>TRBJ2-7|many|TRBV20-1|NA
CSARGPDSYEQYF
TGCAGTGCTAGAGGACCGGACAGCTACGAGCAGTACTTC
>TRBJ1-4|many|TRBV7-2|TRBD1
CASSPRTGYNEKLFF
TGTGCCAGCAGCCCTAGGACAGGGTATAATGAAAAACTGTTTTTT
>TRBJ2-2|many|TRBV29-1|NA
CSALTGSNTGELFF
TGCAGCGCACTTACAGGGTCCAACACCGGGGAGCTGTTTTTT
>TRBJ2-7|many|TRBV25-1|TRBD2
CASSEWGAGAHEQYF
TGTGCCAGCAGTGAATGGGGAGCGGGAGCCCACGAGCAGTACTTC
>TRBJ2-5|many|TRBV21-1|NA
CASSPRWSGRGQTQYF
TGTGCCAGCAGCCCCCGGTGGAGCGGGAGAGGGCAGACCCAGTACTTC
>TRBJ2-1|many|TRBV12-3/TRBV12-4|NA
CASSPARRAYNEQFF
TGTGCCAGCAGCCCGGCTAGAAGGGCTTACAATGAGCAGTTCTTC
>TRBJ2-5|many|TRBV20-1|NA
CSGNLLETQYF
TGCAGTGGCAACCTCCTGGAGACCCAGTACTTC
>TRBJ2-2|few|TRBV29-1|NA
CSVDLITGELFF
TGCAGCGTTGACTTAATTACCGGGGAGCTGTTTTTT
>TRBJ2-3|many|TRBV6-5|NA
CASSYSGALGTDTQYF
TGTGCCAGCAGTTACTCGGGGGCTTTGGGCACAGATACGCAGTATTTT
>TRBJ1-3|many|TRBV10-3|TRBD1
CAISEGTGITSRNTIYF
TGTGCCATCAGTGAGGGGACAGGCATTACCAGTCGAAACACCATATATTTT
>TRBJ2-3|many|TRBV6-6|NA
CASSYHSSYDTQYF
TGTGCCAGCAGTTACCACAGCTCATACGATACGCAGTATTTT
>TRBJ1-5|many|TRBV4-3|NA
CASSQEKSRNQPQHF
TGCGCCAGCAGCCAAGAGAAGAGCCGTAATCAGCCCCAGCATTTT
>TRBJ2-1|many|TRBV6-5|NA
CASSHRGALISYNEQFF
TGTGCCAGCAGTCATCGAGGGGCCCTAATCTCCTACAATGAGCAGTTCTTC
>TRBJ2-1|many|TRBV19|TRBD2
CASGTAGISSYNEQFF
TGTGCCAGTGGAACAGCGGGAATTAGCTCCTACAATGAGCAGTTCTTC
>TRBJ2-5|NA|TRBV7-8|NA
CASSLDRAGTQYF
TGTGCCAGCAGCTTAGATAGGGCCGGGACCCAGTACTTC
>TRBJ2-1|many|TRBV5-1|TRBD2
CASSFGGLAGHEQFF
TGCGCCAGCAGCTTCGGGGGACTAGCGGGCCATGAGCAGTTCTTC
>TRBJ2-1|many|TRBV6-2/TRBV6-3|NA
CASREGGTSSYNEQFF
TGTGCCAGCAGGGAGGGCGGCACGAGCTCCTACAATGAGCAGTTCTTC
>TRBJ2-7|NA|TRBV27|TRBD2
CASSFSGSAYEQYF
TGTGCCAGCAGTTTCAGCGGGAGCGCCTACGAGCAGTACTTC
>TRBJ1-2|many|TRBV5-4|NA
CAMSGGTGYTF
TGTGCCATGTCGGGGGGGACTGGCTACACCTTC
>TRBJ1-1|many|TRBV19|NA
CASSTTDSTGPVTEAFF
TGTGCCAGTAGTACCACCGACTCTACAGGGCCAGTCACTGAAGCTTTCTTT
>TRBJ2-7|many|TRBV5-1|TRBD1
CASSSAGTGSYEQYF
TGCGCCAGCAGCTCCGCCGGGACAGGGTCTTACGAGCAGTACTTC
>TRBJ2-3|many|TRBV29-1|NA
CSVDGGRVGPDTQYF
TGCAGCGTTGATGGGGGCCGAGTCGGCCCAGATACGCAGTATTTT
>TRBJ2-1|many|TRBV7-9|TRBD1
CAKGQGANEQFF
TGTGCCAAGGGACAGGGGGCGAATGAGCAGTTCTTC